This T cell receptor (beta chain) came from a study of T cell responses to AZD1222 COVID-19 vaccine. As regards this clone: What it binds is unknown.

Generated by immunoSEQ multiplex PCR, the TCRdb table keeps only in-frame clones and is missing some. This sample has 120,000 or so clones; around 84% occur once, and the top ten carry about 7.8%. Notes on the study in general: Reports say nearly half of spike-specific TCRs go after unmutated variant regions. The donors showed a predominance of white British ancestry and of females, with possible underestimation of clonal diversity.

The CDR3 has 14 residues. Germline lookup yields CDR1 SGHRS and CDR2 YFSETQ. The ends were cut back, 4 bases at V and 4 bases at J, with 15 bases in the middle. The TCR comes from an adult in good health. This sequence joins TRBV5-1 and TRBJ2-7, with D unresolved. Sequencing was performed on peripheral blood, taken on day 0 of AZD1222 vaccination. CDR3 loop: CASSPALVWYEQYF. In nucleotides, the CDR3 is TGCGCCAGCAGCCCGGCCTTGGTGTGGTACGAGCAGTACTTC.